One T cell receptor (beta chain) is described in this entry. Its antigen is still unknown. TCRdb's table, derived via immunoSEQ multiplex PCR, lists solely in-frame clones and lacks some. The sample holds roughly 120,000 clones, around 90% seen once. V lost 4 bases and J lost 5, with 15 bases in between. Germline CDR1 and CDR2: MNHEY and SVGEGT. The CDR3 is made up of 14 amino acids. This entry comes from a study of T cell responses to AZD1222 COVID-19 vaccine. Study-level results: The peak T cell response came first, and repertoires were sampled only after it. Dominant at 160-218 and 743-854, vaccine-associated CD4 TCRs also spanned spike. Donors, mostly white British, included more females; clonal diversity was possibly underestimated. Spike-specific TCRs gained breadth and depth after people received two AZD1222 doses.

This clonotype was obtained from an adult in good health. Sequenced here: peripheral blood, sampled on day 0 of MenACWY control vaccination. The genes are TRBV6-2 or TRBV6-3 and TRBJ2-7; perhaps D is TRBD1 or TRBD2 (5 bases each). CDR3 sequence (DNA): TGTGCCAGCAGTTTTGGGGGTTCCAGTCACGAGCAGTACTTC. Translation: CASSFGGSSHEQYF.